This TCR beta chain appears in the sequencing data of a study of shared clonotypes between healthy human individuals. A remark on this clone: This sample includes further DNA sequences coding for the same CDR3.

There are 12 residues in the CDR3. V lost 0 bases and J lost 7, with 5 bases in between. CDR1 is SGHRS and CDR2 is YFSETQ in the germline V gene. The authors ran the assay at deep level. Method: immunoSEQ multiplex PCR; TCRdb's copy keeps in-frame clones and lacks some. Of 2.3 million or so clones in the sample, 85% to 95% were seen once. CD4+ cells were split into CD45RA+ naive and CD45RA-negative memory subsets. The V call is TRBV5-1, the J call TRBJ2-1, with unresolved D. This clonotype originated in a man aged 18 to 29 in good health. Some clones in this sample may be carry-over from other donors' samples. The sequenced sample was naive CD4+ T cells from PBMCs. Subset given: CD45RA+ positively selected. CDR3 coding DNA: TGCGCCAGCAGCTTGGACGGGAATGAGCAGTTCTTC. As protein: CASSLDGNEQFF.